This TCR beta chain was identified during a study of cytomegalovirus exposure and HLA in healthy donors. General observations from the study: V segments that were indistinguishable, TRBV6-2 and TRBV6-3 among them, were omitted from analysis. Sequencing likely caused a cluster of highly shared sequence variants.

It was with 60 Vbeta and 13 Jbeta primers that the PCR ran. TCRdb's copy holds only in-frame clones and misses some; the assay was immunoSEQ multiplex PCR. The sample lists about 130,000 clones, about 78% occurring once. The V gene lost 4 bases and the J gene lost 9 bases, with 17 bases spanning the gap. This CDR3 contains 15 residues. The germline gives CDR1 SGDLS, CDR2 YYNGEE. On this clone itself: What it binds is not known.

What was sequenced was PBMCs. This chain connects TRBV9 to TRBJ1-6; D is ambiguous. This receptor was obtained from a female donor in good health and CMV-seronegative. CDR3 DNA sequence: TGTGCCAGCAGCTTAAGAGCAGGTTCCCTTTCACCCCTCCACTTT. The encoded protein is CASSLRAGSLSPLHF.